This is a list of T cell receptor beta chains from one sample in a study of shared clonotypes between healthy human individuals. Clones were read by immunoSEQ multiplex PCR, and TCRdb kept only the in-frame ones, dropping some. The sample includes 550,000 to 650,000 clones, 96% of them seen just once. Sequenced sample: naive CD8+ T cells sorted from blood. These receptors came from a woman in her thirties in good health. The CDR3 runs from the conserved cysteine through the conserved F or W. D genes are given only for firm matches. The size of a clone is reported for some rows only, either as once, few or many, or as a class for expanded clones.

D	size	V	J	DNA	CDR3
TRBD2	.	TRBV7-9	TRBJ2-3	TGTGCCAGCAGCTTATGGGCTAGCGGGAGAACAGATACGCAGTATTTT	CASSLWASGRTDTQYF
.	.	TRBV5-1	TRBJ2-2	TGCGCCAGCAGCTTGGCCCGGGCGAACACCGGGGAGCTGTTTTTT	CASSLARANTGELFF
TRBD1	.	TRBV6-1	TRBJ2-7	TGTGCCAGCAGTGAACTGGCGTGGGGACAGGTATCCTACGAGCAGTACTTC	CASSELAWGQVSYEQYF
.	.	TRBV11-2	TRBJ2-2	TGTGCCAGCAGCGTTTCTAACCCCTGGAGGGGGCGCGGGCCCGGGGAGCTGTTTTTT	CASSVSNPWRGRGPGELFF
.	.	TRBV5-5	TRBJ2-5	TGTGCCAGCAGCCCGTACAGGGTAGCGGAGACCCAGTACTTC	CASSPYRVAETQYF
.	.	TRBV6-6	TRBJ1-1	TGTGCCAGCAGTTCCACAGGGCAGGGGAACACTGAAGCTTTCTTT	CASSSTGQGNTEAFF
.	.	TRBV20-1	TRBJ2-7	TGCAGTGCTAGGGACGGCTACGAGCAGTACTTC	CSARDGYEQYF
.	.	TRBV5-6	TRBJ1-5	TGTGCCAGCAGCTTGGGCCCGGACAACAATCAGCCCCAGCATTTT	CASSLGPDNNQPQHF
TRBD1	.	TRBV5-1	TRBJ1-2	TGCGCCAGCAGCTTGGAAGGACAGGCTCCTAACTATGGCTACACCTTC	CASSLEGQAPNYGYTF
.	.	TRBV27	TRBJ2-1	TGTGCCAGCAGTTTAGGGGCCCCCAATGAGCAGTTCTTC	CASSLGAPNEQFF
TRBD1	once	TRBV7-9	TRBJ2-2	TGTGCCAGCAGCTTTCAGACAGGGGGCGCAACCGGGGAGCTGTTTTTT	CASSFQTGGATGELFF
TRBD1	.	TRBV28	TRBJ2-7	TGTGCCAGCAACCCGGGACAGGGGGCCTCGCAGTACTTC	CASNPGQGASQYF
TRBD2	.	TRBV4-1	TRBJ2-7	TGCGCCAGCAGCCATGCATGGAGGACTAGCGGGAACGAGCAGTACTTC	CASSHAWRTSGNEQYF
.	once	TRBV15	TRBJ2-7	TGTGCCACCAGCAGAGATCAGTGGCTAGCCTACGAGCAGTACTTC	CATSRDQWLAYEQYF
.	.	TRBV10-1	TRBJ2-3	TGCGCCAGCAGTGACGGGAGCGGAGATACGCAGTATTTT	CASSDGSGDTQYF
TRBD2	once	TRBV28	TRBJ2-7	TGTGCCAGCAGATGGGGGACTAGCGGAAACTACGAGCAGTACTTC	CASRWGTSGNYEQYF
.	.	TRBV15	TRBJ2-1	TGTGCCACCAGCAGAGCTCTAGGTAATCCGAATGAGCAGTTCTTC	CATSRALGNPNEQFF
.	.	TRBV9	TRBJ2-7	TGTGCCAGCAGCGCAACAGGATTTCCCACCGACGAGCAGTACTTC	CASSATGFPTDEQYF
TRBD1	once	TRBV2	TRBJ2-7	TGTGCCAGCAGTCGGACAGGGGGTCAGTACGAGCAGTACTTC	CASSRTGGQYEQYF
.	.	TRBV2	TRBJ2-7	TGTGCCAGCACTCTGGTGGGGTCAGCCTACGAGCAGTACTTC	CASTLVGSAYEQYF